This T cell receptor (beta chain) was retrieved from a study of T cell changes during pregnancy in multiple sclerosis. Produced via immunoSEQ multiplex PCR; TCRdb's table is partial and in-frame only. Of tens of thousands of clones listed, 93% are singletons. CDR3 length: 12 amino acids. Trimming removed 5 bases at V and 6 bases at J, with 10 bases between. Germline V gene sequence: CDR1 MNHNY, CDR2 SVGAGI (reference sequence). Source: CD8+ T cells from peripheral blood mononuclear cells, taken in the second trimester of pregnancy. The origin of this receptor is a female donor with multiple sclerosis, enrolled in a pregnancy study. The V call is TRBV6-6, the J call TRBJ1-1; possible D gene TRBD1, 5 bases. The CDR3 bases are TGTGCCAGCAGTGGGGGACTGTCTGAAGCTTTCTTT. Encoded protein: CASSGGLSEAFF.